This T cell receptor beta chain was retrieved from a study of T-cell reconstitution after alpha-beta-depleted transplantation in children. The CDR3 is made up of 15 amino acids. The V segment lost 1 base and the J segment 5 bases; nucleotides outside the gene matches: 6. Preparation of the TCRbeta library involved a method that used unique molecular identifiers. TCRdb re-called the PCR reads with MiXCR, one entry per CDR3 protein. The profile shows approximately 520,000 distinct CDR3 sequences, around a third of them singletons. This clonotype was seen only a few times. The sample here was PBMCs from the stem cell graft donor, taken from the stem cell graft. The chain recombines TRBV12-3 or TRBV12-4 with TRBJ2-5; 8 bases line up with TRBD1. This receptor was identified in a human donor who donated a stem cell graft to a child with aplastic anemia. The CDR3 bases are TGTGCCAGCAGTTTAGAGGACAGGGAAGGCGAGACCCAGTACTTC. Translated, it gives CASSLEDREGETQYF.